This T cell receptor beta chain appears in the sequencing data of a study of memory CD8 T cells in hepatitis C reinfection. Study-wide background: Samples late or after reinfection came 12 to 24 weeks post-detection.

The repertoire was sequenced with immunoSEQ multiplex PCR; TCRdb's copy has only in-frame clones and lacks some. This table has about 50,000 clones, about 91% appearing once. This sample's time point: late/post reinfection, 12 to 24 weeks after detection. No in vitro expansion preceded TCR sequencing of the sorted cells. The Montreal HEPCO cohort supplied donors who inject drugs. At all three reinfection time points, viable CD3+ CD8+ CD45RO- cells from two donors served as controls. This clone has only one observation. Germline CDR1 is MNHEY and CDR2 is SMNVEV (reference sequence). V lost 3 bases to trimming and J lost 8 bases, with 5 bases between them. The CDR3 consists of 12 residues.

The origin of this receptor is a man aged 18 to 29 with hepatitis C virus infection. The sample was naive CD8+ T cells sorted from blood. The rearrangement links TRBV27 to TRBJ1-6, with D unresolved. The CDR3 loop reads CASSFSDSPLHF. The CDR3 bases are TGTGCCAGCAGTTTCAGCGATTCACCCCTCCACTTT.